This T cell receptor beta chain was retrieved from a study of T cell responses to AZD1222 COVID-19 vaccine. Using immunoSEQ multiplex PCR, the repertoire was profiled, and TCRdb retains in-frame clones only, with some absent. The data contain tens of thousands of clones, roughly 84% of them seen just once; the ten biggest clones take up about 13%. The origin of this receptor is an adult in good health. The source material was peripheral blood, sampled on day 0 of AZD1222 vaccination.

The chain's CDR3 is CASRSGTSGKDTQYF. DNA for the CDR3: TGTGCCAGCAGGTCAGGGACTAGCGGAAAAGATACGCAGTATTTT. The chain links TRBV5-4 to TRBJ2-3; 11 nucleotides agree with TRBD2. This CDR3 is built from 15 residues. V shed 5 bases and J 5 bases; nucleotides not matched to a gene: 7. Germline assignment: CDR1 SGHNT and CDR2 YYREEE (reference sequence).